The 7 T cell receptor beta chains below were found in one sample sequenced in a study of response to subunit inactivated influenza vaccine. TCRdb analysed the RT-PCR reads with MiXCR anew, one entry per CDR3 protein. The sample consists of hundreds of thousands of distinct CDR3 sequences, less than 30% of them appearing once. Sequenced here: CD4+ T cells sorted from PBMCs, sampled roughly 5 days after vaccination. All receptors come from a man aged 45-65 years who received an inactivated influenza vaccine.

This clonotype was counted a few times. V gene TRBV7-2 combines with J gene TRBJ1-1; the D gene is possibly TRBD1 (6 bases). Germline-derived CDR1 and CDR2 are SGHTA and FQGNSA. The CDR3 sequence is 14 residues long. Trimming took 5 bases from V and 8 from J, leaving 18 bases between them. The DNA for the CDR3 is TGTGCCAGCAGCGCACACAGGGTTGGGGCGGAAGCTTTCTTT. Its translation: CASSAHRVGAEAFF.

The chain joins TRBV4-3 to TRBJ2-7; 7 nucleotides match TRBD1. This CDR3 is 15 amino acids long. Trimming cost V 0 bases and J 7 bases; bases outside gene matches: 9. Germline V CDR1 and CDR2: LGHNA, YSLEER. This CDR3 reads CASSQDWGQLWEQYF. CDR3 bases: TGCGCCAGCAGCCAAGATTGGGGACAGTTATGGGAGCAGTACTTC.

This clonotype was observed a handful of times. The V and J genes are TRBV29-1 and TRBJ2-7; weak D call: TRBD1 (5 bases). V gave up 4 bases and J gave up 6 bases, with 10 bases separating them. This CDR3 contains 11 residues. Germline V gene lookup returns CDR1 SQVTM and CDR2 ANQGSEA. CDR3 sequence (DNA): TGCAGCGTTGCTCAGGGTAGCGAGCAGTACTTC. Encoded protein: CSVAQGSEQYF.

The chain recombines TRBV27 with TRBJ1-2; no reliable D call. Germline lookup yields CDR1 MNHEY and CDR2 SMNVEV (reference sequence). Trimming took off 3 bases at V and 6 bases at J, with 11 bases between the two ends. CDR3 length: 13 residues. CDR3 coding DNA: TGTGCCAGCAGTTTTTTGAACGGGGATGGCTACACCTTC. Translated, it gives CASSFLNGDGYTF.

This clonotype was seen more than once but under ten times. V is TRBV6-6 and J is TRBJ2-7; D is uncertain. Germline V gene lookup returns CDR1 MNHNY and CDR2 SVGAGI (reference sequence). V lost 2 bases to trimming and J lost 4 bases, with 6 bases between them. CDR3 size: 12 residues. CDR3 DNA sequence: TGTGCCAGCAGTTACAGAGAGTACGAGCAGTACTTC. As protein: CASSYREYEQYF.

The table lists this clonotype with many counts. This rearrangement joins TRBV15 to TRBJ2-3; D is unclear. The CDR3 extends over 11 amino acids. V dropped 2 bases and J dropped 5 bases, with 2 bases sitting between them. CDR1 and CDR2 from the germline V gene are LNHNV and YYDKDF (reference sequence). For the CDR3, the DNA is TGTGCCACCAGCAGACTAGATACGCAGTATTTT. Translated: CATSRLDTQYF.

The chain carries TRBV13 and TRBJ2-7; D unresolved. Deletions cut 1 base from V and 7 bases from J, with 17 bases between. The germline CDR1 and CDR2 sequences are PRHDT and FYEKMQ (reference sequence). The CDR3 runs to 15 residues. The CDR3 loop reads CASSLVAGRHGEQYF. For the CDR3, the DNA is TGTGCCAGCAGCTTAGTGGCCGGACGTCATGGGGAGCAGTACTTC.